This record looks at one T cell receptor (beta chain) sequence and its context. TCRbeta library preparation incorporated unique molecular identifiers. TCRdb itself ran the PCR reads through MiXCR, one entry per CDR3 protein. Among about 500,000 distinct CDR3 sequences, 30% to 35% were seen once, and the ten largest hold 2% to 3%. This sample was taken from a study of T-cell reconstitution after alpha-beta-depleted transplantation in children. The CDR3 contains 13 residues. The V gene lost 0 bases and the J gene lost 4 bases, with 6 bases spanning the gap. Per the germline V gene, CDR1 is LGHNA and CDR2 is YSLEER.

This chain connects TRBV4-3 to TRBJ1-2; D is undetermined. The origin of this receptor is a human donor who donated a stem cell graft to a child with aplastic anemia. This specimen consisted of PBMCs from the stem cell graft donor, obtained from the stem cell graft. DNA of the CDR3: TGCGCCAGCAGCCAAGACTCTGGCTATGGCTACACCTTC. Its translation: CASSQDSGYGYTF.